This T cell receptor (beta chain) was sequenced during a study of shared clonotypes between healthy human individuals. Naive-designated CD8 cells lacked CD45RO, were positively enriched for CCR7, and omitted terminally differentiated effector memory CD45RA+ cells. The donors were all Caucasian adults (living in Nashville, Tennessee). With 4 bases removed from V and 3 bases from J, the gap between germline ends came to 16 bases. Per germline, CDR1 SGHDT and CDR2 YYEEEE. The CDR3 spans 15 residues. Worth noting for this clone: What it recognizes is unknown.

Whole-study results and caveats: Limited genetic and exposure-history diversity came from having few donors.

Method: immunoSEQ multiplex PCR; TCRdb's copy keeps in-frame clones and lacks some. The data contain millions of clones, about 95% of them singletons. Sample: naive CD8+ T cells sorted from blood. The chain is built from TRBV5-6 and TRBJ1-2, with a weak D call TRBD1 (6 bases). The TCR originated in a man aged 18 to 30 in good health. The CDR3 loop is CASSHTGGLHYGYTF. CDR3 DNA: TGTGCCAGCAGCCATACGGGGGGGCTTCACTATGGCTACACCTTC.